The T cell receptor (beta chain) under discussion was sequenced for a study of blood T cell repertoires in COVID-19. Study details: T cells, B-cell-depleted T cells, or PBMCs provided the cDNA or gDNA that served as material.

This table comes from immunoSEQ multiplex PCR, and its TCRdb copy is limited to in-frame clones, with some not included. The repertoire holds nearly 350,000 clones, with approximately 91% as singletons. From germline, CDR1 is SNHLY and CDR2 FYNNEI. The CDR3 totals 16 residues. Between the trimmed V and J ends, which lost 4 bases and 1 base, there was a span of 14 bases. This TCR derives from a woman aged 65 to 85 with COVID-19, enrolled during active disease. The rearrangement links TRBV2 to TRBJ1-5; the D gene is possibly TRBD1 (6 bases). Sample: peripheral blood. The CDR3 DNA reads TGTGCCAGCAGTGCTCTGGGGGCGGCAAGCAATCAGCCCCAGCATTTT. The encoded protein is CASSALGAASNQPQHF.